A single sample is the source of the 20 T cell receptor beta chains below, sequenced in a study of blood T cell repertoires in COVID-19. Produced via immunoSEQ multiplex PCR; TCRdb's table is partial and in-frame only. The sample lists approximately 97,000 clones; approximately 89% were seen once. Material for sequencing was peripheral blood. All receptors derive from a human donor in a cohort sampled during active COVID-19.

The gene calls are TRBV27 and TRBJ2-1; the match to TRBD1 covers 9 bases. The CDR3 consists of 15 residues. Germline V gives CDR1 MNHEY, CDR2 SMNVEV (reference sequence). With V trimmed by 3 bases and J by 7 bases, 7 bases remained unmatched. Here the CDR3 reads CASSFRGQGLNEQFF. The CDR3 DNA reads TGTGCCAGCAGTTTTCGGGGACAGGGTTTAAATGAGCAGTTCTTC.

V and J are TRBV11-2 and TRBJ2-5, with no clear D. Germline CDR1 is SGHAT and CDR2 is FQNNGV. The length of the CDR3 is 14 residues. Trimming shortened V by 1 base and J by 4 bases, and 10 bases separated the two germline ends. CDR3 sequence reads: CASSLALSLETQYF. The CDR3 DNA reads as TGTGCCAGCAGCTTAGCTCTTTCTTTAGAGACCCAGTACTTC.

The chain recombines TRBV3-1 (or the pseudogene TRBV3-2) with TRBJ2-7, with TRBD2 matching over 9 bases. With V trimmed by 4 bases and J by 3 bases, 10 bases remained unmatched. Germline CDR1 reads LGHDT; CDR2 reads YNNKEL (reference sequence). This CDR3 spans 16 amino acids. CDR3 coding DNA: TGTGCCAGCAGCCCTCAAATAGCGGGAGAAGGCTACGAGCAGTACTTC. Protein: CASSPQIAGEGYEQYF.

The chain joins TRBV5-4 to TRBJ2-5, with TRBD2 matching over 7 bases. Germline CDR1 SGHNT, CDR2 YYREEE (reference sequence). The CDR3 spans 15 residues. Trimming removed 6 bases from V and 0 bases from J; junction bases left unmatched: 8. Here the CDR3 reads CASTYGGGYQETQYF. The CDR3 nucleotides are TGTGCCAGCACCTACGGGGGAGGGTACCAAGAGACCCAGTACTTC.

The CDR3 spells CASSVGTSAYNEQFF. CDR3 nucleotides: TGTGCCAGCAGCGTCGGGACTAGCGCCTACAATGAGCAGTTCTTC. The chain uses TRBV5-4 and TRBJ2-1; 10 bases map to TRBD2. Germline assignment: CDR1 SGHNT and CDR2 YYREEE (reference sequence). CDR3 length: 15 amino acids. After removal of 4 bases from V and 2 bases from J, the junction contained 3 bases not matched to a gene.

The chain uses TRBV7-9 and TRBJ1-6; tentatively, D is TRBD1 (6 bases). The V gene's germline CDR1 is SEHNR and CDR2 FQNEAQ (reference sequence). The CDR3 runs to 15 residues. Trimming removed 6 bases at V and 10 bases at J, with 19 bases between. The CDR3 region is CASSKTGGRGSPLHF. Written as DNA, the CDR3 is TGTGCCAGCAGTAAAACGGGGGGGCGAGGATCACCCCTCCACTTT.

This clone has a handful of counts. For the CDR3, the DNA is TGTGCCAGCAGCTACACCGGGGAGCTGTTTTTT. It translates to CASSYTGELFF. The chain couples TRBV27 to TRBJ2-2; unclear D gene. Germline-derived CDR1 and CDR2 are MNHEY and SMNVEV (reference sequence). Trimming stripped 6 bases from V and 3 bases from J, with 2 bases between. The CDR3 totals 11 residues.

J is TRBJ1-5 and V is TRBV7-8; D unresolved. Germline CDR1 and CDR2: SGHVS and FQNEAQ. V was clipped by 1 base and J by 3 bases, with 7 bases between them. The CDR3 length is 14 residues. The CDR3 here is CASSLVSFNQPQHF. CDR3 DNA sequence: TGTGCCAGCAGCTTAGTGTCCTTCAATCAGCCCCAGCATTTT.

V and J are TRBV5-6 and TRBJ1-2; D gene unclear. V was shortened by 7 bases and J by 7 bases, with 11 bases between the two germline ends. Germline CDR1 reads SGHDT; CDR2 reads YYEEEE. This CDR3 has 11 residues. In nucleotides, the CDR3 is TGTGCCAGCGGCAGGAGGGCTGGCTACACCTTC. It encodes CASGRRAGYTF. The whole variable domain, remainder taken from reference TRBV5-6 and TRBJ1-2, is DAGVTQSPTHLIKTRGQQVTLRCSPKSGHDTVSWYQQALGQGPQFIFQYYEEEERQRGNFPDRFSGHQFPNYSSELNVNALLLGDSALYLCASGRRAGYTFGSGTRLTVV.

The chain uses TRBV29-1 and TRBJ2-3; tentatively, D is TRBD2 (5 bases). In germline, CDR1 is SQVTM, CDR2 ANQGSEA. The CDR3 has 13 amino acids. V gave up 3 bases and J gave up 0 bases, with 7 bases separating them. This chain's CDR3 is CSVEGGSTDTQYF. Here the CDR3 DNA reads TGCAGCGTTGAGGGCGGGAGCACAGATACGCAGTATTTT.

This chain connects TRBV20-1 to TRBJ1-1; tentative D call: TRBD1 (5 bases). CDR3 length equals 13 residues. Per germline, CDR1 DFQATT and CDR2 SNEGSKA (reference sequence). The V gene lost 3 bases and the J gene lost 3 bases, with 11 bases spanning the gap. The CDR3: CSASRQGHTEAFF. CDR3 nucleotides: TGCAGTGCTAGTCGTCAGGGTCACACTGAAGCTTTCTTT.

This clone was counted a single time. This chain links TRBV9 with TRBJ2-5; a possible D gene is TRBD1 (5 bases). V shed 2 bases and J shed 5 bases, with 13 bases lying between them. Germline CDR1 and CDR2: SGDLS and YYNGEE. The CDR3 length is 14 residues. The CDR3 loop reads CASSVQGLQETQYF. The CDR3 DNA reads TGTGCCAGCAGCGTGCAGGGTCTGCAGGAGACCCAGTACTTC.

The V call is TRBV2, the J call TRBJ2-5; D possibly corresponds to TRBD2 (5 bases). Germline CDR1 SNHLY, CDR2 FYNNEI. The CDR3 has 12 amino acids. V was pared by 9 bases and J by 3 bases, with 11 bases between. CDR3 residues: CAREEDEETQYF. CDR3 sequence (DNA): TGTGCCAGGGAGGAGGATGAAGAGACCCAGTACTTC.

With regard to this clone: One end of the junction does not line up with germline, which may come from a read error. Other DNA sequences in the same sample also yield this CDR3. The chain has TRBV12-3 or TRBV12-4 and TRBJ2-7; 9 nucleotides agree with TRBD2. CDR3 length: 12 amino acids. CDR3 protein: CASSLGLADRNF. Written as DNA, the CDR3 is TGTGCCAGCAGTTTAGGACTAGCGGACAGGAACTTC.

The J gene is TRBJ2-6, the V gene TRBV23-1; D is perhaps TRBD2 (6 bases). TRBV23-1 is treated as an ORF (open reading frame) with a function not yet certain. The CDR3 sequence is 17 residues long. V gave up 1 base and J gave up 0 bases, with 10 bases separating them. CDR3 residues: CASSQLGGNSGANVLTF. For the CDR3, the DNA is TGCGCCAGCAGTCAATTGGGCGGGAACTCTGGGGCCAACGTCCTGACTTTC.

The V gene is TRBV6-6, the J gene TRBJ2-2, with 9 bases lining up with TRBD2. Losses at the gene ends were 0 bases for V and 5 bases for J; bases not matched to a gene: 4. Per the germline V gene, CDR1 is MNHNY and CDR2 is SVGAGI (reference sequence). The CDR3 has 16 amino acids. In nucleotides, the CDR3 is TGTGCCAGCAGTTACTCTAGCGGGAGTTTAACCGGGGAGCTGTTTTTT. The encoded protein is CASSYSSGSLTGELFF.

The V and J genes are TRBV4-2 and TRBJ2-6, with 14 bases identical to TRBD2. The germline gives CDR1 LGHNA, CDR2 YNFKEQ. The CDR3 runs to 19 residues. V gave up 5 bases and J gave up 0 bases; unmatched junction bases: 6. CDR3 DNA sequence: TGTGCCAGCAGCGTGGGGACTAGCGGGAGTACCTCTGGGGCCAACGTCCTGACTTTC. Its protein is CASSVGTSGSTSGANVLTF.

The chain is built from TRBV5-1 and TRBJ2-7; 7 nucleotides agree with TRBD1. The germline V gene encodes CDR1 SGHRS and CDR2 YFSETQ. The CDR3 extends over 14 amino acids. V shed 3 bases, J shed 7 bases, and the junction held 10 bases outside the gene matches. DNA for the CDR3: TGCGCCAGCAGCTGGGACAGCCGCGCTGGGGAGCAGTACTTC. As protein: CASSWDSRAGEQYF.

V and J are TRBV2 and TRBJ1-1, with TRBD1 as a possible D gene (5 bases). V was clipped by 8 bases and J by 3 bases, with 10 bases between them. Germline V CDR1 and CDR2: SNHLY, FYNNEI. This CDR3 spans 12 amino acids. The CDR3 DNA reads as TGTGCCAGCCATGGAGGGGACACTGAAGCTTTCTTT. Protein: CASHGGDTEAFF.

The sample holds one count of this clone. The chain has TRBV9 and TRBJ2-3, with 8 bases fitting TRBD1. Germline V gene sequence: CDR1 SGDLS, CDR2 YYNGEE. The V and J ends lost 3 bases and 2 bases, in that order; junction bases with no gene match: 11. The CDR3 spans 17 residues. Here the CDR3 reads CASSASQGAWYTDTQYF. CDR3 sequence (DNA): TGTGCCAGCAGCGCATCCCAGGGGGCTTGGTACACAGATACGCAGTATTTT.